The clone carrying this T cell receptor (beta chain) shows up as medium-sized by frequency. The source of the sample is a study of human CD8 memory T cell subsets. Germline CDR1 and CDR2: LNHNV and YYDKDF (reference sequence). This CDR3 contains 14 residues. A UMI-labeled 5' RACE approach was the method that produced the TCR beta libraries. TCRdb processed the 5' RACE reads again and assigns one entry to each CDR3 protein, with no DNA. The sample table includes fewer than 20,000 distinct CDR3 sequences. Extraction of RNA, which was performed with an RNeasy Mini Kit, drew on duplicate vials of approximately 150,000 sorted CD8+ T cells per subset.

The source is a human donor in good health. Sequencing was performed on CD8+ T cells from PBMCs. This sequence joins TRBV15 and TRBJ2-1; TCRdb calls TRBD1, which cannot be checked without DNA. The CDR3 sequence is CATSPGQGHNEQFF.